The text below deals with one TCR beta chain. What it binds is unknown. TCRdb redid the calling of the RT-PCR reads with MiXCR, one entry per CDR3 protein. The sample has more than 150,000 distinct CDR3 sequences; 9.5% to 12% are singletons. The entry originates in a study of response to subunit inactivated influenza vaccine. Overall study findings and caveats: Authors suggested each seasonal influenza vaccination recruits few new T cells.

Specimen: CD8+ T cells sorted from PBMCs, collected less than 30 months after vaccination. The TCR was taken from a man between 45 and 75 years old who received an inactivated influenza vaccine.

CDR3 bases: TGTGCCAGCAGCCCTTATCCCCTAGCGGCTTCAAACGAGCAGTACTTC. The encoded protein is CASSPYPLAASNEQYF. The V call is TRBV11-2, the J call TRBJ2-7; 7 bases map to TRBD2. V lost 5 bases, J lost 5 bases, and 15 bases stayed unmatched. Germline loops: CDR1 SGHAT, CDR2 FQNNGV. CDR3 size: 16 residues.